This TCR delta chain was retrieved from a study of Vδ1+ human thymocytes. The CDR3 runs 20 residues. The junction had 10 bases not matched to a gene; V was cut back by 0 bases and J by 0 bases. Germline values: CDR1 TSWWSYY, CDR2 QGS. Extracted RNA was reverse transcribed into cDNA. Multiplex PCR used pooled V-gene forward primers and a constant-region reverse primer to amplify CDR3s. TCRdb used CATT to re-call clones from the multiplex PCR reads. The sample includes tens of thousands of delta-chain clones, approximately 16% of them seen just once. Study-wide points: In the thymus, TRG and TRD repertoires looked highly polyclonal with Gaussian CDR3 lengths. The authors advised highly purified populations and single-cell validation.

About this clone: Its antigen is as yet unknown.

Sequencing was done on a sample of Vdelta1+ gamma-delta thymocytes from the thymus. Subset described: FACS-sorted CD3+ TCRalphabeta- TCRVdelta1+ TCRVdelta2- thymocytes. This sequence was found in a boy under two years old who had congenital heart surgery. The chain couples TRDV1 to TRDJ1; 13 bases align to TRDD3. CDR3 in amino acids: CALGELGRNWGIRDTDKLIF. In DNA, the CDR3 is TGTGCTCTTGGGGAACTAGGTCGGAACTGGGGGATACGTGACACCGATAAACTCATCTTT.